The 3 T cell receptor beta chains below come from one sample, sequenced in a study of hypomethylating agent response in myelodysplastic syndrome. Measured with immunoSEQ multiplex PCR; TCRdb has only the in-frame clones, and not every one. The sample includes fewer than 2,000 clones, approximately 86% of them seen just once. Here the sequenced sample was bone marrow, taken before or after starting hypomethylating agent treatment for myelodysplastic syndrome (not recorded which). All receptors come from a human donor with myelodysplastic syndrome.

This chain joins TRBV19 and TRBJ2-7, with 9 bases identical to TRBD2. The V segment lost 10 bases and the J segment 3 bases; nucleotides outside the gene matches: 4. Germline V gene data show CDR1 as LNHDA and CDR2 as SQIVND (reference sequence). The CDR3 consists of 12 residues. CDR3 nucleotides: TGTGCCACCGCTAGCGGGATCTACGAGCAGTACTTC. The encoded protein is CATASGIYEQYF.

V gene TRBV16 combines with J gene TRBJ2-1, with D perhaps matching TRBD2 (6 bases). Deletions cut 3 bases from V and 3 bases from J, with 15 bases between. CDR1 is KGHSY, CDR2 FQNENV, per germline. This CDR3 contains 16 residues. The CDR3 nucleotides read TGTGCCAGCAGCCACCCAGGGTTCGGGGGCTACAATGAGCAGTTCTTC. Protein sequence: CASSHPGFGGYNEQFF. Drawing the rest from reference TRBV16 and TRBJ2-1, the complete variable domain is GEEVAQTPKHLVRGEGQKAKLYCAPIKGHSYVFWYQQVLKNEFKFLISFQNENVFDETGMPKERFSAKCLPNSPCSLEIQATKLEDSAVYFCASSHPGFGGYNEQFFGPGTRLTVL.

The chain couples TRBV27 to TRBJ1-1, with a weak D call TRBD1 (5 bases). The V end was cut by 2 bases, the J end by 8 bases, with 12 bases between. Germline CDR1 and CDR2: MNHEY and SMNVEV (reference sequence). This CDR3 has 13 residues. CDR3 protein: CASSLKGRFEAFF. CDR3 nucleotides: TGTGCCAGCAGTTTAAAGGGACGGTTCGAAGCTTTCTTT.